This note documents a single T cell receptor (beta chain) sequence. The sample is drawn from a study of T cell changes during pregnancy in multiple sclerosis. Produced via immunoSEQ multiplex PCR; TCRdb's table is partial and in-frame only. The repertoire holds more than 65,000 clones, with roughly nine tenths as singletons. The trim removed 4 bases at V and 3 bases at J, leaving 5 bases unmatched. The germline V gene has CDR1 KGHSH and CDR2 LQKENI. This CDR3 comprises 15 residues. The sample in question was peripheral blood, obtained before pregnancy. V usage is TRBV18 and J usage is TRBJ1-5; 8 bases line up with TRBD1. The sequence derives from a female donor with multiple sclerosis, enrolled in a pregnancy study. The CDR3 sequence is CASSLTQGANQPQHF. CDR3 nucleotide sequence: TGTGCCAGCTCACTTACTCAGGGGGCCAATCAGCCCCAGCATTTT. Full variable domain (outside the CDR3, taken from reference TRBV18 and TRBJ1-5): NAGVMQNPRHLVRRRGQEARLRCSPMKGHSHVYWYRQLPEEGLKFMVYLQKENIIDESGMPKERFSAEFPKEGPSILRIQQVVRGDSAAYFCASSLTQGANQPQHFGDGTRLSIL.